This T cell receptor (beta chain) was captured by sequencing in a study of response to subunit inactivated influenza vaccine. TCRdb called the RT-PCR reads again in MiXCR, with one record for every CDR3 protein. The table includes 650,000 to 800,000 distinct CDR3 sequences, under 20% detected once. Concerning this clonotype: The antigen is undetermined.

Trimming took off 7 bases at V and 0 bases at J, with 19 bases between the two ends. This CDR3 spans 18 amino acids. Whole-study results and caveats: T cells newly recruited by each seasonal influenza vaccination are few, the authors suggested.

This chain connects TRBV12-3 or TRBV12-4 to TRBJ2-6; D is possibly TRBD2 (5 bases). The TCR originated in a man between 50 and 59 years old who received an inactivated influenza vaccine. The input for sequencing was PBMCs from blood, taken 5 days after vaccination. CDR3 DNA sequence: TGTGCCAGCACCCCCACCCGGGGTAGGGACTCTGGGGCCAACGTCCTGACTTTC. As protein: CASTPTRGRDSGANVLTF.